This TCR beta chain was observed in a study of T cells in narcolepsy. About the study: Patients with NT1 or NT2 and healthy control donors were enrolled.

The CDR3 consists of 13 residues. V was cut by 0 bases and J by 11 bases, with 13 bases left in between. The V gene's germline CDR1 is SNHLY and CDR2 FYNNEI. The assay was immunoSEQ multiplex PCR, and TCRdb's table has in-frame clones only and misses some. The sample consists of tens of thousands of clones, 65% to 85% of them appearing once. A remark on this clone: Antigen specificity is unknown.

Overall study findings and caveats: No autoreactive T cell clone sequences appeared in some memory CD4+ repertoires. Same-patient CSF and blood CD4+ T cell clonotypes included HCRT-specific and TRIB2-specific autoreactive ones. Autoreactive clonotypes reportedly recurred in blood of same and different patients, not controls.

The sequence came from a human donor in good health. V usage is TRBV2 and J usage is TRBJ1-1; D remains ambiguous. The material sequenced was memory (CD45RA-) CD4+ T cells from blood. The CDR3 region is CASSEALSAGAFF. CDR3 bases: TGTGCCAGCAGTGAAGCGCTTTCGGCAGGCGCTTTCTTT.